This T cell receptor beta chain stems from a study of cytomegalovirus exposure and HLA in healthy donors (TCRdb year 2017). Turning to the overall study: An earlier analysis of 587 of the donors reported 250 to 300 Gb of sequence data and 95 million to 120 million unique TCR beta sequences obtained from some 200 million T cells. An early release that covered fewer than 750 HLA-typed donors contained 250 to 350 gigabases of sequencing data and about 93 million unique TCR sequences. Of the 350 to 400 genotyped donors, approximately 83% fell in the genetic ancestry cluster associated with self-reported Caucasian donors. The study aimed to test whether cataloging public T cell receptors could reveal signatures of past pathogen exposure. The T cell repertoires of roughly 660 subjects were profiled by immunosequencing and related to cytomegalovirus serostatus. In addition to the first cohort of hundreds of subjects, a separate validation cohort of 130 or so different subjects was used. High-throughput TCR immunosequencing, statistical association of individual TCRs with disease status, and machine learning were combined to predict cytomegalovirus infection status. In a later analysis, previously published TCR beta repertoires from 600 to 850 donors were re-analyzed and high-resolution HLA genotyping was added so that TCR occurrence patterns could be studied. Rather than using new phenotypic data, the later analysis identified candidate immune exposures from TCR beta sequences and from how often those sequences occurred across donors. An earlier analysis of some 500 of the donors used high-throughput TCR beta sequencing to judge whether each TCR beta V gene segment behaved as functional or pseudogenic. Donor age, sex, ethnicity and CMV serostatus were compiled alongside the repertoire data. In a later genetic analysis, genome-wide SNP genotypes for about 55% of the roughly 670 donors were used, and that subset was treated as a discovery cohort. Every discovery cohort repertoire had been produced on one sequencing platform. Both class I and class II loci were covered by HLA typing, at four-digit resolution. The number of typed donors differed by locus: roughly 629-630 for A, B, C, DRB1 and DQB1; some 500 for DQA1; approximately 610 for DPA1; and around 470 for DPB1. Several DR-DQ haplotypes were treated as single units for association and clustering because of strong linkage in the cohort. Across approximately 400 genotyped donors of the cohort, an average of about 240,000 unique TCR beta nucleotide sequences per donor were sequenced, and roughly a sixth of those sequences were non-productive.

About this clone itself: This clone's antigen is unknown. Per-base qualities were not stored, and no clone one base away is much larger.

Libraries were built with the immunoSEQ multiplex PCR assay. For the multiplex PCR, a mixture combining 60 forward primers for TCR Vbeta segments and 13 reverse primers for TCR Jbeta segments was used. The CDR3 region of rearranged TCR beta genes was amplified from genomic DNA with a multiplex PCR assay. The Illumina HiSeq System was used to sequence the amplified TCR beta libraries as 87-base-pair reads. As for how the authors treated the data: In a later analysis, some 80 million unique TCR beta chains were counted across the approximately 670 repertoires, and approximately 11 million of these chains were shared by at least two donors. To remove PCR and sequencing errors, raw reads were error-corrected and collapsed into unique sequences using a nearest-neighbor algorithm that merged closely related sequences. To assign V, D and J gene segments, CDR3 sequences were aligned to IMGT reference sequences. For a sequence to be retained, at least a six-nucleotide match to both a V gene segment and a J gene segment was required. Rearrangements were called productive when the CDR3 lacked stop codons and stayed in frame with V and J; all others were non-productive. CDR3 was defined by IMGT convention, running from the second conserved V-encoded cysteine to the conserved J-encoded phenylalanine. The earlier analysis of a few hundred of the donors excluded sequences that lacked an unambiguous match to a single V gene segment. An earlier analysis of almost 600 of the donors classified V segments as functional when productive rearrangements were above 56.7% and as segregating when the standard deviation between donors was above 5%. A statistical classification framework was built to diagnose cytomegalovirus status from the catalog of TCR beta chain sequences. V and J gene assignment, in a later analysis, came from comparing TCR nucleotide sequences with IMGT/GENE-DB human TR gene sequences. In a later analysis, CDR3 sequences and most-parsimonious VDJ recombination scenarios were assigned using the TCRdist pipeline. In a later analysis, each TCR beta chain was defined by its CDR3 amino acid sequence together with its V-gene family, and reads lacking a unique V-gene family were excluded. In a later analysis, around 650 highly shared, low-generation-probability nucleotide sequences were removed to address suspected cross-contamination and a sequencing artifact. In a later analysis, a clonal expansion index for each public chain was calculated from normalized within-repertoire ranks of inferred template counts. Generation probabilities in a later analysis came from a VDJ recombination model fitted to out-of-frame rearrangements, and those results were checked against IGoR. In a later analysis, hypergeometric tests were used to score TCR-TCR, TCR-HLA and TCR-CMV co-occurrence, with a repertoire-size bias correction applied to TCR pairs. In a later analysis, false discovery rates were estimated by permuting HLA or CMV assignments 20 times. In a later analysis, co-occurring TCRs were grouped using DBSCAN, with TCRdist sequence similarity added in when clustering inside HLA-allele-positive subsets. Co-occurrence clustering excluded repertoires with fewer than 30,000 or more than 120,000 public chains, plus five with anomalous nucleotide sharing. In its TCRdb copy, this immuneACCESS table keeps in-frame sequences only and misses some clones. Where compared with another copy, unresolved V genes explain less than half of these, and the others have no known cause. Clone size and V and J calls were adopted from that table, with D and trimming inferred from the DNA. For this sample there are around 100,000 clones; about 74% appear just once. Around a tenth of the sample comes from the top ten.

The investigation overall reported the following: V-gene and J-gene trimming of TCR beta chains was associated with a missense DCLRE1C variant in a later genetic analysis, and the association was replicated in an independent cohort. According to a later genetic analysis, donors in an Asian-associated ancestry cluster had fewer N-insertions in productive TCRs than the approximately 700-donor mean. At a false discovery rate of 0.05, a later analysis linked some 18,000 TCR beta sequences to specific HLA alleles. Because HLA typing was unavailable for some donors at each locus, only the typed subset was used in association tests. Presence/absence analyses assumed roughly uniform sequencing depth across donors, an assumption that may not hold. The earlier analysis of 587 of the donors excluded roughly 17 rarely observed V segments, including chromosome 9 orphons, because counts were too low. Correlated functional status among segregating V segments might be attributable to linkage disequilibrium, but an unknown experimental factor could not be ruled out. Several of the top co-occurrence clusters appeared to be linked to parvovirus B19, influenza, CMV and Epstein-Barr virus, according to a later analysis. When HLA alleles, especially DR and DQ, strongly co-occurred, TCR associations were difficult to assign to individual alleles. The sequencing pipeline was judged likely to have produced a cluster of highly shared sequence variants as a technical artifact. Only TCR beta chains were sequenced in this cohort, and the absence of alpha or paired-chain data limited detectable features. The authors suggested that the approach could potentially be extended to other disease states and immunological phenotypes. In a later analysis, TCR association rates were found to vary across HLA loci, with the most associated TCRs seen for DRB1 alleles and the fewest for HLA-C alleles. A few of the identified cytomegalovirus-associated TCR beta chains were confirmed in vitro to be specific for cytomegalovirus antigens. A later analysis found that HLA-associated TCR beta chains were more clonally expanded and had lower generation probabilities than equally common non-associated chains. A later analysis found that most CMV-associated TCR beta chains appeared HLA-restricted, with HLA associations seemingly driven largely by CMV exposure. The classifier was reported to diagnose cytomegalovirus status with high specificity and sensitivity in both the original and validation cohorts. Some IMGT-functional V segments, including TRBV6-2 and TRBV6-3, could not be distinguished by the 87-base-pair reads and were therefore excluded. The study gave a list of under 200 TCR beta chains associated with cytomegalovirus. Most TCR sequences were observed very rarely across donors, whereas some public TCRs were present in many individuals. The only immune exposure information available for the cohort was CMV serostatus. A further reported finding was that TCR beta sequences accurately predicted the HLA-A and HLA-B alleles for most subjects in the first cohort. An earlier analysis of approximately 600 of the donors showed that most TCR beta V segments appeared in productive rearrangements either about 87% or about 30% of the time, which broadly matched IMGT annotations.

After removal of 5 bases from V and 8 bases from J, the junction retains 6 bases not matched to a gene. Including cysteine and phenylalanine, the CDR3 has 13 amino acids. The entry retains the CDR3 DNA only, 39 bases that are in frame from base 1. CDR1 SGHTA and CDR2 FQGNSA are derived from the germline V gene. The cohort was made up of roughly 670 healthy bone marrow donors. At the time of sampling, all cohort members were nominally healthy, though unrecorded immune exposures were likely present. The donor tested CMV seropositive and was one of the 289 seropositive cohort members. Every donor gave a peripheral blood sample, and the peripheral blood mononuclear cells from that sample were used for TCR beta sequencing. Genomic DNA extraction from the blood cell samples was performed with the Qiagen DNeasy Blood Extraction Kit.

This clonotype was sampled from a male donor in good health and CMV-seropositive. Sequenced: PBMCs. This chain is built from TRBV7-2 and TRBJ1-1; TRBD1 agrees with 9 junctional bases. The nucleotide sequence reads as follows: TGTGCCAGCAGCCAAGGGACAGGGAGGGAAGCTTTCTTT. It encodes CASSQGTGREAFF.